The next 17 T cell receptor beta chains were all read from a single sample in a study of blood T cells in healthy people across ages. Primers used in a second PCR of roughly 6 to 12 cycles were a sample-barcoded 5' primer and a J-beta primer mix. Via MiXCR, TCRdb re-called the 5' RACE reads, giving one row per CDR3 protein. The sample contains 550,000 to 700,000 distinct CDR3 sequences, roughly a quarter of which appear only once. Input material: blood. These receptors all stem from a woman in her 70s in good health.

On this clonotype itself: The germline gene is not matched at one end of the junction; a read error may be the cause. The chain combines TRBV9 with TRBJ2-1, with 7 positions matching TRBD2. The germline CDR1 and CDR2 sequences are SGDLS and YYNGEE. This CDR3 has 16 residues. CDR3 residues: CASSVDKRGAYNEQFF. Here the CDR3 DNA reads TGCGCCAGCAGCGTAGATAAGCGGGGCGCTTACAATGAGCAGTTCTTC.

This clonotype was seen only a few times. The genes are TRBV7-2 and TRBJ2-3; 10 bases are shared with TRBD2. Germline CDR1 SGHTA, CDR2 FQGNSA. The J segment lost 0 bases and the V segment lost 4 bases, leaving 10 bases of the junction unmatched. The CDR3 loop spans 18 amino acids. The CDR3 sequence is CASSSPLAGATSTDTQYF. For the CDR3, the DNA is TGTGCCAGCAGCTCCCCGCTAGCGGGGGCTACTAGCACAGATACGCAGTATTTT.

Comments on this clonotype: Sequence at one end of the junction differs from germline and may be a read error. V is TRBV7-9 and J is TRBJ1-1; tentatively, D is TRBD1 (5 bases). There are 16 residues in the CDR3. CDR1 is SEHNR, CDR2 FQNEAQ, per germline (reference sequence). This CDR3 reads CASSSYPGLRSTEAFF. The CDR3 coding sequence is TGCGCCAGCAGCTCCTATCCGGGGCTTAGAAGCACTGAAGCTTTCTTT.

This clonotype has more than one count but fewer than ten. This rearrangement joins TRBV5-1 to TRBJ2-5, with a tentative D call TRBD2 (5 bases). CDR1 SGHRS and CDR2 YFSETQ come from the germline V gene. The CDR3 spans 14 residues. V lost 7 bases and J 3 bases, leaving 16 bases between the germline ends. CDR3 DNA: TGCGCCAGCCGACCCGGAGCGGCGGAAGAGACCCAGTACTTC. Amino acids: CASRPGAAEETQYF.

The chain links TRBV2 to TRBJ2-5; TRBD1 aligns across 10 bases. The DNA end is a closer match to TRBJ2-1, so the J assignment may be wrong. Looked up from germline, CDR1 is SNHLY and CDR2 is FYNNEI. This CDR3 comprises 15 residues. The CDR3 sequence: CASSAGGQGRNEQFF. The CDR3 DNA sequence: TGTGCCAGCAGTGCAGGGGGACAGGGGAGGAATGAGCAGTTCTTC.

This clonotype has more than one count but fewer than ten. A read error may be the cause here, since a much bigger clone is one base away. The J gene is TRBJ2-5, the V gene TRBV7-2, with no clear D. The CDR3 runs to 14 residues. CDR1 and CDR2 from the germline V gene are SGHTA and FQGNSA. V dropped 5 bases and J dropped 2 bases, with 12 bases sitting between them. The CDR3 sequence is CASSPQRVQETQYF. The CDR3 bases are TGTGCCAGCAGCCCACAACGGGTACAAGAGACCCAGTACTTC.

The CDR3 nucleotides are TGTGCCAGCAGCTTGGCCGGAAGTAGGGCACAAGAGACCCAGTACTTC. Encoded protein: CASSLAGSRAQETQYF. The gene calls are TRBV5-6 and TRBJ2-5; no clear D. Trimming left V 0 bases short and J 2 bases short, with 14 bases between. The CDR3 sequence is 16 residues long. CDR1 is SGHDT, CDR2 YYEEEE, per germline.

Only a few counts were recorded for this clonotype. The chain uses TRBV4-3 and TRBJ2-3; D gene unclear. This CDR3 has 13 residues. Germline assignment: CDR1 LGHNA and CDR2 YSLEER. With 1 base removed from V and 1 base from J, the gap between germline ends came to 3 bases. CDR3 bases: TGCGCCAGCAGCCAAGTGGGCACAGATACGCAGTATTTT. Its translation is CASSQVGTDTQYF.

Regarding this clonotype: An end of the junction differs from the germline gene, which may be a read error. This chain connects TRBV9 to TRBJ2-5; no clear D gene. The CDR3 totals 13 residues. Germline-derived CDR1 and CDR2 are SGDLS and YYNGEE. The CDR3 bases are TGTGCCAGCGGCGTAAGAGTAGAGGAGACCCAGTACTTC. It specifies CASGVRVEETQYF.

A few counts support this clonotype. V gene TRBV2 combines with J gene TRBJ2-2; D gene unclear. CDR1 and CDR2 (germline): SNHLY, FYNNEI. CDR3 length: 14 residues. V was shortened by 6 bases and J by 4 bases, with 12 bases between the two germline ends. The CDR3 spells CASRSPESTGELFF. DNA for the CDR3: TGTGCCAGCAGGTCCCCTGAGAGCACCGGGGAGCTGTTTTTT.

CDR3 amino acids: CASSTGTGANEKLFF. The CDR3 bases are TGTGCCAGCAGTACTGGGACAGGGGCTAATGAAAAACTGTTTTTT. V gene TRBV6-5 combines with J gene TRBJ1-4, with 10 bases fitting TRBD1. The germline CDR1 and CDR2 sequences are MNHEY and SVGAGI. J lost 3 bases, V lost 5 bases, and 3 bases had no gene match. CDR3 length: 15 residues.

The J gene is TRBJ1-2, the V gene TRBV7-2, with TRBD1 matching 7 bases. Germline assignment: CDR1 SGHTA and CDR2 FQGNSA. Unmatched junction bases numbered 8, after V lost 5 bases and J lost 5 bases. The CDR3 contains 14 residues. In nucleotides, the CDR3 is TGTGCCAGCAGCCCCCGACAGGGAACTTATGGCTACACCTTC. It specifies CASSPRQGTYGYTF.

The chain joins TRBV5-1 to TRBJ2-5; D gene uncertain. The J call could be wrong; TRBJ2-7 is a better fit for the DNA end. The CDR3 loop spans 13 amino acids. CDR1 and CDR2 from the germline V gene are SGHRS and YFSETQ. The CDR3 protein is CASSLDRHYEQYF. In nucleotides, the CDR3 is TGCGCCAGCAGCTTGGACAGACACTACGAGCAGTACTTC.

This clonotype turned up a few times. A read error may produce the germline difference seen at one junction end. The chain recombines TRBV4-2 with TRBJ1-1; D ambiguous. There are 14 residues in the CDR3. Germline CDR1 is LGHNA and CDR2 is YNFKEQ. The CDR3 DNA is TGTGCCAGCAGCCATCCCTTGAGGAACACTAAAGCTTTCTTT. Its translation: CASSHPLRNTKAFF.

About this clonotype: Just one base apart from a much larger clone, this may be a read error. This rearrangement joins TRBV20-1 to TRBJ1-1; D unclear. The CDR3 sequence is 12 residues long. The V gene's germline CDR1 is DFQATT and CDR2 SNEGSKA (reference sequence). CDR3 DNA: TGCAGTGCTACCTCCACGCGTACTGAAGCTCTCTTT. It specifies CSATSTRTEALF.

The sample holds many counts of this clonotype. The CDR3 here is CASSSGTSGGLTSTDTQYF. The CDR3 DNA reads as TGTGCCAGCAGCTCCGGGACTAGCGGGGGACTTACTAGCACAGATACGCAGTATTTT. The V call is TRBV7-9, the J call TRBJ2-3; 14 nucleotides align to TRBD2. Germline V gene sequence: CDR1 SEHNR, CDR2 FQNEAQ (reference sequence). The length of the CDR3 is 19 residues. Trimming removed 4 bases from V and 0 bases from J; junction bases left unmatched: 9.

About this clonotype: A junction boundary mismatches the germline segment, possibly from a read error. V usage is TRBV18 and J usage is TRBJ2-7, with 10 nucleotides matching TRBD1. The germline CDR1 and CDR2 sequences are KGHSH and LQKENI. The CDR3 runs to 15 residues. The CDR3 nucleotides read TGTGCCAGCCCACCCGGGACAGGGGATAAATACGAGCAGTACTTC. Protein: CASPPGTGDKYEQYF.